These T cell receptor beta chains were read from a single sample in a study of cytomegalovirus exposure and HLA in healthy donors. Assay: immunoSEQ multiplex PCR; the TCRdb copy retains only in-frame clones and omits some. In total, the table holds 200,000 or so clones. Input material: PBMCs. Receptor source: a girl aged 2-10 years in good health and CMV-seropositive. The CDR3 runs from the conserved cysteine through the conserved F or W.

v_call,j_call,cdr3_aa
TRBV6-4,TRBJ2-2,CASSKLAGGWTGELFF
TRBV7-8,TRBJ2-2,CASPGGANTGELFF
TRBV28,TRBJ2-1,CASNQISSYNEQFF
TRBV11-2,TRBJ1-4,CASSPRQGRSTNEKLFF
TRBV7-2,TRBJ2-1,CASTPGLAIYNEQFF
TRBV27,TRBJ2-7,CASSPGTSGSEQYF
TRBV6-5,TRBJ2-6,CASSFAGANVLTF
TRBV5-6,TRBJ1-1,CASSLLTGPQYEAFF
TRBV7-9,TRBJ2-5,CASSLAGSQETQYF
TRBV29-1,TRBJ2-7,CSVPSGTLPGGVYEQYF
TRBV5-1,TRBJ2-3,CASSLRGRPTDTQYF
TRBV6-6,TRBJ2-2,CASGLRRGAGELFF
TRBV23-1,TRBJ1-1,CASAGRAGTEAFF
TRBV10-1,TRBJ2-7,CASSVSGNVHEQYF